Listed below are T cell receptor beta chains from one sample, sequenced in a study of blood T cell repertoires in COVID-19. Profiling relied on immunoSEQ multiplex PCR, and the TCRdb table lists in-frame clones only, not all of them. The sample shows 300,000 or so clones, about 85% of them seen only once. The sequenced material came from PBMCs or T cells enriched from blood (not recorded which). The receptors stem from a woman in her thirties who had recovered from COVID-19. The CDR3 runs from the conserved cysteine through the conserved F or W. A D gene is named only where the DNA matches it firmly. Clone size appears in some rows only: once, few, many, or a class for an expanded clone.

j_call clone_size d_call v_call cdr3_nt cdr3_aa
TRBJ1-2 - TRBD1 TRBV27 TGTGCCAGCAGTTTATTTAGTGGGGACAGGGTCTATGGCTACACCTTC CASSLFSGDRVYGYTF
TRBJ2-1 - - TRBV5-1 TGCGCCAGCAGCTTGAAGCTAGACTCCTACAATGAGCAGTTCTTC CASSLKLDSYNEQFF
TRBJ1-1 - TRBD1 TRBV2 TGTGCCAGGGGACAGGGGGCCACTGAAGCTTTCTTT CARGQGATEAFF
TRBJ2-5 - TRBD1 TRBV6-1 TGTGCCAGCAGTGAAGAGGGGGCTAACTGGGAGACCCAGTACTTC CASSEEGANWETQYF
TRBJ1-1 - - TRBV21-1 TGTGCCAGCAGCAATGTCAGGGACACTGAAGCTTTCTTT CASSNVRDTEAFF
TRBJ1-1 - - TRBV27 TGTGCCAGCAGCCCGCGGGGCACTGAAGCTTTCTTT CASSPRGTEAFF
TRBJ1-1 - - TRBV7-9 TGTGCCAGCAGCCCTAGGGACATTTCAGAAGCTTTCTTT CASSPRDISEAFF
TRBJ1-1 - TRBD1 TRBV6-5 TGTGCCAGCAGTACCGACAGGGTGGGCACTGAAGCTTTCTTT CASSTDRVGTEAFF
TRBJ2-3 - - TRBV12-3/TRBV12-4 TGTGCCAGCAGAACAGGGATCACAGATACGCAGTATTTT CASRTGITDTQYF
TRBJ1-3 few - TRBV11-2 TGTGCCAGCAGCTTAGCTGGGGGCGCCGGAAACACCATATATTTT CASSLAGGAGNTIYF
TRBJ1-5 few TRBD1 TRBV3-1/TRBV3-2 TGTGCCAGCAGCCTCCGACAGGGAACTTGGCCCCAGCATTTT CASSLRQGTWPQHF
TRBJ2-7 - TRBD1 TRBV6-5 TGTGCCACCGAATACAGGGGGAATACCTACGAGCAGTACTTC CATEYRGNTYEQYF
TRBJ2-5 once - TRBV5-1 TGCGCCAGCAGCCCGGATGGGACAACGGAGACCCAGTACTTC CASSPDGTTETQYF
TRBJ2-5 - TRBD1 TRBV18 TGTGCCAGCTCACCACGGATTGGGACAGGGATGGAGACCCAGTACTTC CASSPRIGTGMETQYF
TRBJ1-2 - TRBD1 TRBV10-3 TGTGCCATCAGTGAGTCGACGGGACAGGGGTATGGCTACACCTTC CAISESTGQGYGYTF